These T cell receptor beta chains were read from a single sample in a study of cytomegalovirus exposure and HLA in healthy donors. Using immunoSEQ multiplex PCR, the repertoire was profiled, and TCRdb retains in-frame clones only, with some absent. The sample comprises roughly 180,000 clones, less than 85% of which are singletons, and around 4.9% rests with the top ten. Sequenced sample: PBMCs. Every receptor here comes from a man between 18 and 29 years old in good health and CMV-seronegative. CDR3s include the opening cysteine and the closing phenylalanine or tryptophan. D genes are given only for firm matches. For some rows the clone size is stated as once, few or many, or as a class when expanded; others skip it.

v_gene: TRBV15; abundance: -; d_gene: -; j_gene: TRBJ2-7; CDR3aa: CATSRDPGETDEQYF; CDR3nt: TGTGCCACCAGCAGAGATCCCGGGGAAACCGACGAGCAGTACTTC
v_gene: TRBV28; abundance: -; d_gene: -; j_gene: TRBJ2-7; CDR3aa: CASGRGGYEQYF; CDR3nt: TGTGCCAGCGGGCGCGGAGGCTACGAGCAGTACTTC
v_gene: TRBV4-1; abundance: -; d_gene: -; j_gene: TRBJ2-1; CDR3aa: CASSQSPGRRTNNEQFF; CDR3nt: TGCGCCAGCAGCCAGAGCCCAGGGAGGAGAACCAACAATGAGCAGTTCTTC
v_gene: TRBV7-9; abundance: -; d_gene: -; j_gene: TRBJ2-1; CDR3aa: CASSLALLGGNEQFF; CDR3nt: TGTGCCAGCAGCTTAGCTTTACTAGGAGGCAATGAGCAGTTCTTC
v_gene: TRBV7-9; abundance: -; d_gene: TRBD1; j_gene: TRBJ2-6; CDR3aa: CASSGTGTGLRANVLTF; CDR3nt: TGTGCCAGCAGCGGAACAGGGACAGGGCTTAGGGCCAACGTCCTGACTTTC
v_gene: TRBV6-5; abundance: -; d_gene: -; j_gene: TRBJ2-7; CDR3aa: CASSYSRGIDEQYF; CDR3nt: TGTGCCAGCAGTTACTCCAGGGGAATTGACGAGCAGTACTTC
v_gene: TRBV4-1; abundance: few; d_gene: -; j_gene: TRBJ1-1; CDR3aa: CASSQDGPKVAFF; CDR3nt: TGCGCCAGCAGCCAAGATGGGCCCAAAGTGGCTTTCTTT
v_gene: TRBV29-1; abundance: -; d_gene: TRBD1; j_gene: TRBJ2-7; CDR3aa: CSVELSGTGPNEQYF; CDR3nt: TGCAGCGTTGAACTGTCGGGGACAGGGCCCAACGAGCAGTACTTC
v_gene: TRBV27; abundance: once; d_gene: TRBD2; j_gene: TRBJ2-4; CDR3aa: CASRYSGGAKNIQYF; CDR3nt: TGTGCCAGCAGATATAGCGGGGGAGCCAAAAACATTCAGTACTTC
v_gene: TRBV7-8; abundance: -; d_gene: -; j_gene: TRBJ1-5; CDR3aa: CASSEITGIHQPQHF; CDR3nt: TGTGCCAGCAGCGAAATAACAGGGATCCATCAGCCCCAGCATTTT
v_gene: TRBV19; abundance: -; d_gene: -; j_gene: TRBJ1-5; CDR3aa: CASSQRPQPQHF; CDR3nt: TGTGCCAGTAGTCAGAGGCCTCAGCCCCAGCATTTT
v_gene: TRBV15; abundance: -; d_gene: TRBD2; j_gene: TRBJ2-1; CDR3aa: CATSRALAGSEQFF; CDR3nt: TGTGCCACCAGCAGAGCACTAGCGGGATCTGAGCAGTTCTTC
v_gene: TRBV4-2; abundance: -; d_gene: TRBD2; j_gene: TRBJ2-2; CDR3aa: CASSQISGRAKAGELFF; CDR3nt: TGTGCCAGCAGCCAAATTAGCGGGAGGGCCAAGGCCGGGGAGCTGTTTTTT
v_gene: TRBV27; abundance: once; d_gene: -; j_gene: TRBJ2-7; CDR3aa: CASSFSAVGPIYEQYF; CDR3nt: TGTGCCAGCAGTTTTTCAGCGGTTGGCCCTATCTACGAGCAGTACTTC
v_gene: TRBV6-5; abundance: -; d_gene: -; j_gene: TRBJ2-3; CDR3aa: CASSYSTGWDTQYF; CDR3nt: TGTGCCAGCAGTTACTCGACAGGTTGGGATACGCAGTATTTT
v_gene: TRBV11-3; abundance: -; d_gene: -; j_gene: TRBJ1-1; CDR3aa: CASSSRLNMNTEAFF; CDR3nt: TGTGCCAGCAGCTCCAGGCTAAACATGAACACTGAAGCTTTCTTT
v_gene: TRBV7-8; abundance: -; d_gene: -; j_gene: TRBJ2-7; CDR3aa: CASSHILGDSSYEQYF; CDR3nt: TGTGCCAGCAGCCATATCTTGGGAGATTCTAGCTACGAGCAGTACTTC
v_gene: TRBV5-1; abundance: -; d_gene: -; j_gene: TRBJ1-5; CDR3aa: CASSLGQNQPQHF; CDR3nt: TGCGCCAGCAGCTTGGGACAGAATCAGCCCCAGCATTTT
v_gene: TRBV18; abundance: -; d_gene: -; j_gene: TRBJ1-5; CDR3aa: CASSPGQGNQPQHF; CDR3nt: TGTGCCAGCTCACCTGGGCAGGGCAATCAGCCCCAGCATTTT
v_gene: TRBV27; abundance: -; d_gene: -; j_gene: TRBJ1-5; CDR3aa: CASSRSGENQPQHF; CDR3nt: TGTGCCAGCAGTAGGTCGGGAGAGAATCAGCCCCAGCATTTT
v_gene: TRBV7-3; abundance: -; d_gene: -; j_gene: TRBJ2-2; CDR3aa: CASSYTSIGAGELFF; CDR3nt: TGTGCCAGCAGCTACACTAGCATTGGGGCCGGGGAGCTGTTTTTT
v_gene: TRBV27; abundance: -; d_gene: -; j_gene: TRBJ1-6; CDR3aa: CASSYGGGTPLHF; CDR3nt: TGTGCCAGCAGTTATGGGGGCGGCACACCCCTCCACTTT
v_gene: TRBV30; abundance: few; d_gene: -; j_gene: TRBJ1-2; CDR3aa: CASRGRGGYTF; CDR3nt: TGTGCATCCAGGGGTCGTGGGGGCTACACCTTC
v_gene: TRBV27; abundance: -; d_gene: -; j_gene: TRBJ1-2; CDR3aa: CASSGSWARGYTF; CDR3nt: TGTGCCAGCAGTGGCTCGTGGGCCCGTGGCTACACCTTC